This is a list of T cell receptor beta chains from one sample in a study of cytomegalovirus exposure and HLA in healthy donors. Libraries were prepared by immunoSEQ multiplex PCR; TCRdb keeps only in-frame clonotypes and omits some of them. The sample has roughly 140,000 clones; 65% to 80% are singletons. The sequencing sample was made of PBMCs. Source of these receptors: a woman in her 40s in good health and CMV-seronegative. CDR3s include the opening cysteine and the closing phenylalanine or tryptophan. Each record gives: D gene, V gene, clone size, J gene, CDR3 protein, CDR3 DNA. The D gene is left open where the match is weak. Some rows mark clone size as missing; the rest say once, few, many or name a class of expanded clone.

.	TRBV10-1	.	TRBJ1-1	CASSSGSYTEAFF	TGCGCCAGCAGTTCGGGGAGTTACACTGAAGCTTTCTTT
.	TRBV6-5	.	TRBJ1-5	CASSYSRTVNQPQHF	TGTGCCAGCAGTTACTCGAGGACAGTTAATCAGCCCCAGCATTTT
.	TRBV19	once	TRBJ1-4	CASIGGAATNEKLFF	TGTGCCAGTATAGGCGGGGCGGCAACTAATGAAAAACTGTTTTTT
TRBD1	TRBV27	few	TRBJ1-4	CASSPIQGWRRSGEKLFF	TGTGCCAGCAGTCCAATACAGGGGTGGCGGAGATCTGGGGAAAAACTGTTTTTT
TRBD1	TRBV13	.	TRBJ1-1	CASSSIYRGGNTEAFF	TGTGCCAGCAGCTCCATATACAGGGGGGGGAACACTGAAGCTTTCTTT
.	TRBV6-6	.	TRBJ1-3	CASSYSGDTIYF	TGTGCCAGCAGTTACTCAGGAGACACCATATATTTT
.	TRBV29-1	once	TRBJ1-2	CSVVFLMERPEPPYGYTF	TGCAGCGTTGTCTTTTTAATGGAGCGGCCCGAACCTCCCTATGGCTACACCTTC
TRBD1	TRBV6-4	.	TRBJ2-2	CASSLTGKITSNTGELFF	TGTGCCAGCAGCCTGACAGGGAAAATAACATCGAACACCGGGGAGCTGTTTTTT
.	TRBV5-6	.	TRBJ1-2	CASSFEGGDFYGYTF	TGTGCCAGCAGCTTTGAAGGGGGGGATTTCTATGGCTACACCTTC
TRBD1	TRBV6-5	.	TRBJ1-5	CASSQGQGARQPQHF	TGTGCCAGCAGCCAGGGACAGGGGGCGCGGCAGCCCCAGCATTTT
TRBD2	TRBV18	.	TRBJ2-1	CASSDTRGSYNEQFF	TGTGCCAGCTCAGATACGCGGGGGTCCTACAATGAGCAGTTCTTC
.	TRBV10-3	.	TRBJ1-1	CAISSEEAMNTEAFF	TGTGCCATCAGCTCAGAAGAGGCCATGAACACTGAAGCTTTCTTT
TRBD2	TRBV11-2	.	TRBJ2-1	CASSFISGRHEQFF	TGTGCCAGCAGCTTTATTAGCGGGAGACATGAGCAGTTCTTC
TRBD1	TRBV11-2	once	TRBJ1-2	CASSLDRGLGYTF	TGTGCCAGCAGCTTGGACAGGGGGCTTGGGTACACCTTC
TRBD1	TRBV7-9	.	TRBJ2-7	CSSSSTPGQGSYEQYF	TGTTCCAGCAGCTCGACCCCGGGACAGGGGTCCTACGAGCAGTACTTC
.	TRBV18	.	TRBJ2-2	CASSPSSEGRTGELFF	TGTGCCAGCTCACCTTCGTCAGAGGGTCGAACCGGGGAGCTGTTTTTT
.	TRBV13	.	TRBJ1-3	CASSFPTTLGNTIYF	TGTGCCAGCAGCTTCCCGACAACTTTGGGAAACACCATATATTTT
.	TRBV5-8	.	TRBJ2-7	CASSLRGVYEQYF	TGTGCCAGCAGCTTGAGGGGTGTTTACGAGCAGTACTTC
.	TRBV5-4	.	TRBJ1-4	CASSLRDSNEKLFF	TGTGCCAGCAGCTTACGGGATTCTAATGAAAAACTGTTTTTT
.	TRBV19	.	TRBJ1-5	CASSFRSSNQPQHF	TGTGCCAGTAGCTTTAGGAGTAGCAATCAGCCCCAGCATTTT
.	TRBV28	.	TRBJ1-2	CASSLGASNYGYTF	TGTGCCAGCAGTTTAGGGGCTTCGAACTATGGCTACACCTTC
TRBD1	TRBV5-6	.	TRBJ2-7	CASSWRGTGTYEQYF	TGTGCCAGCAGCTGGCGAGGGACAGGGACGTACGAGCAGTACTTC
.	TRBV6-1	.	TRBJ1-2	CASSHAGGWTF	TGTGCCAGCAGCCACGCCGGGGGATGGACCTTC
TRBD2	TRBV7-9	.	TRBJ2-1	CASTENSGSLNEQFF	TGTGCCAGCACCGAAAATAGCGGGAGTCTGAATGAGCAGTTCTTC
.	TRBV2	.	TRBJ2-7	CASSGGQGKVGEQYF	TGTGCCAGCAGTGGGGGGCAGGGAAAGGTTGGCGAGCAGTACTTC
TRBD1	TRBV7-8	few	TRBJ1-1	CASSYRQGANTEAFF	TGTGCCAGCAGCTATCGACAGGGGGCCAACACTGAAGCTTTCTTT
TRBD2	TRBV5-4	.	TRBJ2-5	CASSLASGRLETQYF	TGTGCCAGCAGCTTGGCTAGCGGGAGGTTAGAGACCCAGTACTTC
.	TRBV28	.	TRBJ2-5	CASSFDGNFEETQYF	TGTGCCAGCAGTTTCGATGGTAACTTCGAAGAGACCCAGTACTTC
.	TRBV5-1	few	TRBJ1-1	CASSPGTPSADTEAFF	TGCGCCAGCAGCCCCGGGACTCCCAGTGCGGACACTGAAGCTTTCTTT
.	TRBV11-2	.	TRBJ2-2	CASSLGQGIGELFF	TGTGCCAGCAGTTTGGGGCAGGGGATTGGGGAGCTGTTTTTT
TRBD1	TRBV6-6	few	TRBJ2-7	CASSGTAYEQYF	TGTGCCAGCAGCGGGACAGCCTACGAGCAGTACTTC
.	TRBV5-1	once	TRBJ1-1	CASSFGVPGTEAFF	TGCGCCAGCAGCTTCGGGGTACCGGGCACTGAAGCTTTCTTT
TRBD2	TRBV5-8	once	TRBJ2-1	CARERGAYNEQFF	TGTGCCAGGGAGCGGGGGGCCTACAATGAGCAGTTCTTC
TRBD1	TRBV29-1	few	TRBJ1-1	CSERTGGNTEAFF	TGCAGCGAAAGGACAGGGGGAAACACTGAAGCTTTCTTT
TRBD1	TRBV11-2	.	TRBJ2-1	CASSQGQPLSDEQFF	TGTGCCAGCAGCCAGGGACAGCCCCTTTCTGATGAGCAGTTCTTC
.	TRBV4-2	.	TRBJ1-1	CASSSQEGSPPTEAFF	TGTGCCAGCAGCTCCCAGGAAGGGAGTCCTCCCACTGAAGCTTTCTTT
TRBD2	TRBV7-9	.	TRBJ2-3	CSSSLDTSGTDTQYF	TGTTCCAGCAGCTTAGACACTAGCGGCACAGATACGCAGTATTTT
.	TRBV18	.	TRBJ2-1	CASSPNAPSSYNEQFF	TGTGCCAGCTCACCAAACGCTCCCAGCTCCTACAATGAGCAGTTCTTC
.	TRBV6-5	.	TRBJ2-7	CASSDPLRGNYEQYF	TGTGCCAGCAGCGACCCACTCAGGGGTAACTACGAGCAGTACTTC
TRBD2	TRBV6-4	.	TRBJ2-1	CASSDSLGAGGKNEQFF	TGTGCCAGCAGTGACTCGCTAGGGGCGGGAGGGAAGAATGAGCAGTTCTTC
.	TRBV19	.	TRBJ1-2	CASSITDRTPAYGYTF	TGTGCCAGTAGCATCACGGACAGAACTCCTGCCTATGGCTACACCTTC
.	TRBV5-5	few	TRBJ1-5	CASSLEPGHSNQPQHF	TGTGCCAGCAGCTTGGAGCCAGGGCATAGCAATCAGCCCCAGCATTTT
TRBD2	TRBV27	.	TRBJ2-2	CASSFSGGTGELFF	TGTGCCAGCAGTTTTAGCGGGGGGACCGGGGAGCTGTTTTTT
TRBD2	TRBV6-6	.	TRBJ2-1	CASSRTSGSQFF	TGTGCCAGCAGCCGGACTAGCGGGAGCCAGTTCTTC
TRBD1	TRBV11-3	.	TRBJ2-3	CASSWGTGSTDTQYF	TGTGCCAGCAGCTGGGGGACAGGGAGCACAGATACGCAGTATTTT
TRBD1	TRBV4-1	.	TRBJ1-2	CASSQAGQGRDYGYTF	TGCGCCAGCAGCCAGGCCGGACAGGGACGGGACTATGGCTACACCTTC
.	TRBV5-1	.	TRBJ2-3	CASSLLPRDTQYF	TGCGCCAGCAGCTTGCTACCCCGGGATACGCAGTATTTT
TRBD2	TRBV7-9	.	TRBJ2-3	CASSLAGGPWDTQYF	TGTGCCAGCAGCTTAGCGGGAGGGCCGTGGGATACGCAGTATTTT
.	TRBV5-5	.	TRBJ1-5	CASSLVGALQPQHF	TGTGCCAGCAGCTTGGTAGGGGCGCTACAGCCCCAGCATTTT
.	TRBV6-1	.	TRBJ2-7	CASSAPQGRGSYEQYF	TGTGCCAGCAGTGCCCCACAGGGACGGGGCTCCTACGAGCAGTACTTC
TRBD1	TRBV27	few	TRBJ1-2	CASSTGAYGYTF	TGTGCCAGCAGTACAGGGGCCTATGGCTACACCTTC
.	TRBV5-1	few	TRBJ1-4	CASSSGGSFGDEKLFF	TGCGCCAGCAGCTCTGGAGGTTCTTTCGGGGATGAAAAACTGTTTTTT
TRBD2	TRBV27	.	TRBJ2-5	CASGLAATFTQETQYF	TGTGCCAGCGGACTAGCGGCCACATTTACCCAAGAGACCCAGTACTTC